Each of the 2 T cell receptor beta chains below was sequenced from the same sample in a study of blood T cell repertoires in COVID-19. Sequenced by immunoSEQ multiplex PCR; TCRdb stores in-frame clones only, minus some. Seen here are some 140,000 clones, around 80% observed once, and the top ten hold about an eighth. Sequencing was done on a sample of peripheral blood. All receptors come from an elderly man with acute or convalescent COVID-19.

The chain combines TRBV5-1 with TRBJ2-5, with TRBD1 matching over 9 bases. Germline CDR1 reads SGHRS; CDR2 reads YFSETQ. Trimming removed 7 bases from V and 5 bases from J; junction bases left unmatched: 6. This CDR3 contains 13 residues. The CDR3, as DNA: TGCGCCAGCCGGGACAGGGTCATGGAGACCCAGTACTTC. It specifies CASRDRVMETQYF.

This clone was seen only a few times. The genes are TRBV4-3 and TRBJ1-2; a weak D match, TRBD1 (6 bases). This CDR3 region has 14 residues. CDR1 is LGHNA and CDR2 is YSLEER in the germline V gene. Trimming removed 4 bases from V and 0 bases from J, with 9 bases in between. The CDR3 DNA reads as TGCGCCAGCAGCCGGAGGACAGCTAACTATGGCTACACCTTC. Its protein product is CASSRRTANYGYTF.